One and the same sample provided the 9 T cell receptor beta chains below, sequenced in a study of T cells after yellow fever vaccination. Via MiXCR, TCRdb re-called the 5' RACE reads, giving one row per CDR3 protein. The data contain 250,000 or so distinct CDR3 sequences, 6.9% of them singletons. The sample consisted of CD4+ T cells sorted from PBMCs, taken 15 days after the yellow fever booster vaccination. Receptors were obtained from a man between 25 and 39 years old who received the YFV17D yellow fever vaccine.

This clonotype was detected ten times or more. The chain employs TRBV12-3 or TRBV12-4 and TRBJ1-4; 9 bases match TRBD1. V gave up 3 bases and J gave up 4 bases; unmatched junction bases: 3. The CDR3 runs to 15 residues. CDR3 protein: CASSFLGQGNEKLFF. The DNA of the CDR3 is TGTGCCAGCAGTTTCCTGGGACAGGGTAATGAAAAACTGTTTTTT.

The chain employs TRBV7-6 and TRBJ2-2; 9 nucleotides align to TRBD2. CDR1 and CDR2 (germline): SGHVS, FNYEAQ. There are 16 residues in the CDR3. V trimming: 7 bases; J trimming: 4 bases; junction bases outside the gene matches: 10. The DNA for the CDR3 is TGTGCCAGCACCCCGGCGGCGGGAGGGCCCACCGGGGAGCTGTTTTTT. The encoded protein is CASTPAAGGPTGELFF.

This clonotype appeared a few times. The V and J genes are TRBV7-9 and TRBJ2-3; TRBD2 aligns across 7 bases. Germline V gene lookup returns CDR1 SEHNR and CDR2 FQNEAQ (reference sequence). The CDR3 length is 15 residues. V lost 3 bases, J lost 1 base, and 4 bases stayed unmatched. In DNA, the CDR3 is TGTGCCAGCAGCTTGCGGGGAGGGCGCACAGATACGCAGTATTTT. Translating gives CASSLRGGRTDTQYF.

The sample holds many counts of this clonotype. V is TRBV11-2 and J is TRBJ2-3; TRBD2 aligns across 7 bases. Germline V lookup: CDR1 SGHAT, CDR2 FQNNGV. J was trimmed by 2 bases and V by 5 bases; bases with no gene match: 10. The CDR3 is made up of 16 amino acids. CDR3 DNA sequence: TGTGCCAGCAGCCCCCGGGTAGCGGGCCTCACAGATACGCAGTATTTT. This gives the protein CASSPRVAGLTDTQYF.

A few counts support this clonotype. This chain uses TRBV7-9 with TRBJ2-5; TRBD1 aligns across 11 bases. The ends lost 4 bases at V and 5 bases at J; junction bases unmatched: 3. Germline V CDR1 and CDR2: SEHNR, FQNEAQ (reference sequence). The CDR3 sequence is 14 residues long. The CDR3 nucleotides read TGTGCCAGCAGCTGGGACAGGGGGGCGGAGACCCAGTACTTC. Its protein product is CASSWDRGAETQYF.

In nucleotides, the CDR3 is TGCGCCAGCAGCCAAGAACAGGGATATGGCTACACCTTC. This sequence encodes CASSQEQGYGYTF. The chain recombines TRBV4-3 with TRBJ1-2, with D possibly being TRBD1 (6 bases). The CDR3 is 13 amino acids. The V gene's germline CDR1 is LGHNA and CDR2 YSLEER. V lost 0 bases, J lost 5 bases, and 7 bases lay in between.

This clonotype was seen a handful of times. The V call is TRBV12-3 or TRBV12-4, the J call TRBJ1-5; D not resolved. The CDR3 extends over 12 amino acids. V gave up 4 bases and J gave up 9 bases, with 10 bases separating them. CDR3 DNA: TGTGCCAGCAGTTCCACCCTCCTGCCCCAGCATTTT. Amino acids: CASSSTLLPQHF.

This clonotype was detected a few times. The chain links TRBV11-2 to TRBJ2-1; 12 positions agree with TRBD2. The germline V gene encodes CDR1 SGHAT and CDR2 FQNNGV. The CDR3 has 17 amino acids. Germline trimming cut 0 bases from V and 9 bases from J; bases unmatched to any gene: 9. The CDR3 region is CASSLEVSTSGSIEQFF. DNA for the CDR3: TGTGCCAGCAGCTTAGAGGTTTCGACTAGCGGGAGTATTGAGCAGTTCTTC. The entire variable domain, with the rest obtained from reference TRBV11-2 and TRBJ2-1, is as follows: EAGVAQSPRYKIIEKRQSVAFWCNPISGHATLYWYQQILGQGPKLLIQFQNNGVVDDSQLPKDRFSAERLKGVDSTLKIQPAKLEDSAVYLCASSLEVSTSGSIEQFFGPGTRLTVL.

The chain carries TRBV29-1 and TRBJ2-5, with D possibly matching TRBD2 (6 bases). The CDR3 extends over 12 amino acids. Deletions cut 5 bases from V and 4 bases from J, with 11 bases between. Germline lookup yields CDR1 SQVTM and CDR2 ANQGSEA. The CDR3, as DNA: TGCAGCGTTATTCCGGGACTAGAGACCCAGTACTTC. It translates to CSVIPGLETQYF.